This T cell receptor (beta chain) was observed in a study of shared clonotypes between healthy human individuals. Points from the study as a whole: Sharing across four donors was highest in naive CD4 (around 5%) and lowest in memory CD8 (around 0.4%).

CD45RO+ cells plus CCR7-negative CD45RA+ TemRA cells formed CD8 memory. Replicate sorted-subset PCRs were loaded with around 200 ng DNA, about 31,000 T cell genomes. Profiled with immunoSEQ multiplex PCR; TCRdb holds only in-frame clones, not every one. The table records over 95,000 clones, about 62% of them present only once. The CDR3 sequence is 12 residues long. Germline V gene sequence: CDR1 SGHRS, CDR2 YFSETQ. V lost 2 bases, J lost 5 bases, and 7 bases lay in between. About this clone: The antigen is undetermined.

The specimen was memory CD8+ T cells sorted from blood. Subset indicated: CD45RO+ cells pooled with CCR7-negative TemRA cells. This receptor was identified in a woman younger than 45 in good health. V is TRBV5-1 and J is TRBJ1-1; TRBD1 is a possible D gene (6 bases). In DNA form, the CDR3 reads TGCGCCAGCAGCTTCCAGGGGACTGAAGCTTTCTTT. This codes for CASSFQGTEAFF.